This T cell receptor beta chain is from a study of T-cell reconstitution after alpha-beta-depleted transplantation in children. After removal of 7 bases from V and 7 bases from J, the junction contained 8 bases not matched to a gene. Germline V CDR1 and CDR2: SQVTM, ANQGSEA. The CDR3 has 13 amino acids. Unique molecular identifiers tagged the TCRbeta library. MiXCR was run by TCRdb on the PCR reads, yielding one entry per CDR3 protein. The table records roughly 350,000 distinct CDR3 sequences, around 10% of them present only once. The V and J genes are TRBV29-1 and TRBJ1-4, with 8 bases matching TRBD1. Specimen: PBMCs from the stem cell graft donor, collected from the stem cell graft. The clonotype originates from a human donor who donated a stem cell graft to a child with acute lymphoblastic leukemia. CDR3 coding DNA: TGCAGCGCTACGCAGGGGGCGAGTGAAAAACTGTTTTTT. It yields the protein CSATQGASEKLFF. Supplemented by reference TRBV29-1 and TRBJ1-4, the full variable domain reads SAVISQKPSRDICQRGTSLTIQCQVDSQVTMMFWYRQQPGQSLTLIATANQGSEATYESGFVIDKFPISRPNLTFSTLTVSNMSPEDSSIYLCSATQGASEKLFFGSGTQLSVL.